A selection of T cell receptor beta chains follows, all from one sample in a study of cytomegalovirus exposure and HLA in healthy donors. Sequencing was performed with immunoSEQ multiplex PCR; in TCRdb, only in-frame clones are kept and a portion is missing. The sample has 170,000 or so clones, roughly 84% seen once. Specimen: PBMCs. The source of these receptors is a man between 18 and 35 years old in good health and CMV-seronegative. CDR3s include the opening cysteine and the closing phenylalanine or tryptophan. The order of the fields is D gene, J gene, V gene, clone size, CDR3 DNA, CDR3 protein. A D gene is named only where the DNA matches it firmly. Clone size is stated in some rows and not others, as once, few, many or a class when expanded.

D: .; J: TRBJ1-3; V: TRBV6-1; size: .; DNA: TGTGCCAGCAGTGAAGCCCCGCGCACCATATATTTT; CDR3: CASSEAPRTIYF
D: .; J: TRBJ1-1; V: TRBV27; size: .; DNA: TGTGCCAGCAGAGTTCAAGGGGCGGGGGAAGCTTTCTTT; CDR3: CASRVQGAGEAFF
D: TRBD2; J: TRBJ2-7; V: TRBV10-3; size: .; DNA: TGTGCCATCAGTAAGGGACTAGCGGGGGGCGGGATTGGTGACGAGCAGTACTTC; CDR3: CAISKGLAGGGIGDEQYF
D: TRBD2; J: TRBJ2-7; V: TRBV9; size: .; DNA: TGTGCCAGCAGCCCCGGTAGCGGGGGTACCTACGAGCAGTACTTC; CDR3: CASSPGSGGTYEQYF
D: TRBD2; J: TRBJ2-3; V: TRBV30; size: .; DNA: TGTGCCTGGGTAGGGACTAGCGCGAATACGCAGTATTTT; CDR3: CAWVGTSANTQYF
D: .; J: TRBJ1-6; V: TRBV7-2; size: .; DNA: TGTGCCAGCAGCCCTAAGGGGCTTGATTCACCCCTCCACTTT; CDR3: CASSPKGLDSPLHF
D: .; J: TRBJ1-1; V: TRBV6-1; size: .; DNA: TGTGCCAGCAGTTTCAGGGAGGAGAACACTGAAGCTTTCTTT; CDR3: CASSFREENTEAFF
D: .; J: TRBJ1-5; V: TRBV9; size: once; DNA: TGTGCCAGCAGCGTAGGTCTTCAGCCCCAGCATTTT; CDR3: CASSVGLQPQHF
D: .; J: TRBJ2-7; V: TRBV5-6; size: .; DNA: TGTGCCAGCAGCCTCAAGAGCTCCTACGAGCAGTACTTC; CDR3: CASSLKSSYEQYF
D: .; J: TRBJ2-2; V: TRBV7-3; size: .; DNA: TGTGCCAGCAGCCATATGCGGGCAGCGGGGAACACCGGGGAGCTGTTTTTT; CDR3: CASSHMRAAGNTGELFF
D: .; J: TRBJ2-3; V: TRBV18; size: .; DNA: TGTGCCAGCTCACCGCTTGAGAGGGATACGCAGTATTTT; CDR3: CASSPLERDTQYF
D: TRBD1; J: TRBJ1-2; V: TRBV11-2; size: .; DNA: TGTGCCAGCAGCTTAGCCGGGACAGGGGGCTATGGCTACACCTTC; CDR3: CASSLAGTGGYGYTF
D: .; J: TRBJ1-5; V: TRBV5-6; size: few; DNA: TGTGCCAGCAGCTTGCGAACCCGTTCGTCCAGGAGCAATCAGCCCCAGCATTTT; CDR3: CASSLRTRSSRSNQPQHF
D: TRBD1; J: TRBJ2-2; V: TRBV7-9; size: .; DNA: TGTTCCAGCAGCTTAGGACAGGTCTCGAACACCGGGGAGCTGTTTTTT; CDR3: CSSSLGQVSNTGELFF
D: TRBD2; J: TRBJ2-7; V: TRBV19; size: .; DNA: TGTGCCAGTAGTGTCCAGCGGGGCAACTACGAGCAGTACTTC; CDR3: CASSVQRGNYEQYF
D: .; J: TRBJ1-1; V: TRBV10-2; size: .; DNA: TGCGCCACCACGACAGGGAACACTGAAGCTTTCTTT; CDR3: CATTTGNTEAFF